One and the same sample provided the 23 T cell receptor beta chains below, sequenced in a study of control samples from healthy donors and cancer patients. Sequenced by immunoSEQ multiplex PCR; TCRdb stores in-frame clones only, minus some. The repertoire has over 150,000 clones, more than 85% of them found once; the top ten carry around 2%. What was sequenced was blood. These receptors came from a middle-aged woman in good health.

The rearrangement links TRBV6-4 to TRBJ2-2; no definite D call. Trimming took 5 bases from V and 7 from J, leaving 11 bases between them. This CDR3 is 13 amino acids long. Germline assignment: CDR1 MRHNA and CDR2 SNTAGT. Here the CDR3 reads CASSPDPYGELFF. The CDR3 nucleotides read TGTGCCAGCAGTCCGGATCCCTACGGGGAGCTGTTTTTT.

Here the CDR3 reads CASSRRLGQGRYEQYF. The CDR3 DNA follows: TGTGCCAGCAGCAGACGTCTGGGACAGGGGCGCTACGAGCAGTACTTC. The rearrangement links TRBV21-1 to TRBJ2-7; the table's D call, TRBD1, was not checked against the DNA. TRBV21-1 is deemed a pseudogene. The CDR3 extends over 16 amino acids.

The chain couples TRBV5-1 to TRBJ1-1; D not resolved. The CDR3 contains 13 residues. V dropped 2 bases and J dropped 3 bases, with 8 bases sitting between them. CDR1 and CDR2 from the germline V gene are SGHRS and YFSETQ. CDR3 sequence (DNA): TGCGCCAGCAGCTTTGGCGTGGACACTGAAGCTTTCTTT. As protein: CASSFGVDTEAFF.

The V and J genes are TRBV7-8 and TRBJ2-3, with D hard to call. V lost 5 bases and J 2 bases, leaving 5 bases between the germline ends. The CDR3 runs to 12 residues. In germline, CDR1 is SGHVS, CDR2 FQNEAQ. CDR3 protein: CASSQTTDTQYF. CDR3 bases: TGTGCCAGCAGCCAGACCACAGATACGCAGTATTTT. Full variable domain (remainder filled in from reference TRBV7-8 and TRBJ2-3): GAGVSQSPRYKVAKRGQDVALRCDPISGHVSLFWYQQALGQGPEFLTYFQNEAQLDKSGLPSDRFFAERPEGSVSTLKIQRTQQEDSAVYLCASSQTTDTQYFGPGTRLTVL.

CDR3 coding DNA: TGCGCCAGCAGCCAAGATCTGGGACACTATTCACCCCTCCACTTT. Translation gives CASSQDLGHYSPLHF. The chain combines TRBV4-1 with TRBJ1-6, with a weak D call TRBD1 (6 bases). With 0 bases removed from V and 8 bases from J, the gap between germline ends came to 11 bases. The CDR3 has 15 amino acids. CDR1 and CDR2 (germline): MGHRA, YSYEKL.

The chain recombines TRBV18 with TRBJ1-2; tentative D call: TRBD1 (6 bases). This CDR3 comprises 13 residues. V shed 5 bases and J shed 4 bases, with 11 bases lying between them. Germline CDR1 reads KGHSH; CDR2 reads LQKENI. CDR3 nucleotide sequence: TGTGCCAGCTCAGAGGACAGAAGCTATGGCTACACCTTC. Its protein is CASSEDRSYGYTF.

This chain uses TRBV4-1 with TRBJ1-1; possibly TRBD1 for D (6 bases). V was trimmed by 4 bases and J by 8 bases, leaving 20 bases between them. The CDR3 consists of 15 residues. Per the germline V gene, CDR1 is MGHRA and CDR2 is YSYEKL. CDR3 coding DNA: TGCGCCAGCAGCCCCCTAGCAGGGGCCCGGAGGGAAGCTTTCTTT. Its translation is CASSPLAGARREAFF.

This clone came up once. The chain employs TRBV5-1 and TRBJ1-2; 7 nucleotides agree with TRBD1. Germline CDR1 is SGHRS and CDR2 is YFSETQ. This CDR3 has 14 residues. J was trimmed by 3 bases and V by 0 bases; bases with no gene match: 2. The CDR3, as DNA: TGCGCCAGCAGCTTGGGGACAGGTGACTATGGCTACACCTTC. Translated: CASSLGTGDYGYTF.

V gene TRBV7-6 combines with J gene TRBJ2-2; D gene unclear. CDR1 and CDR2 (germline): SGHVS, FNYEAQ. The CDR3 contains 17 residues. Trimming removed 0 bases at V and 0 bases at J, with 11 bases between. The CDR3 DNA reads as TGTGCCAGCAGCTTAGCGCCCTCCTCTCCGAACACCGGGGAGCTGTTTTTT. Translated, it gives CASSLAPSSPNTGELFF.

This sequence joins TRBV18 and TRBJ1-5; D might be TRBD1 (5 bases). The V end was cut by 2 bases, the J end by 4 bases, with 15 bases between. CDR1 KGHSH and CDR2 LQKENI come from the germline V gene. CDR3 size: 16 residues. CDR3 DNA: TGTGCCAGCTCACCAAATAACTGGCAGGGAAATCAGCCCCAGCATTTT. Translated: CASSPNNWQGNQPQHF.

The genes are TRBV7-9 and TRBJ2-2; D gene ambiguous. CDR3 size: 11 residues. Per germline, CDR1 SEHNR and CDR2 FQNEAQ (reference sequence). V lost 7 bases, J lost 7 bases, and 7 bases lay in between. The CDR3 loop reads CASTLHGELFF. The CDR3 nucleotides read TGTGCCAGCACCCTTCACGGGGAGCTGTTTTTT. The full variable domain, completed using reference TRBV7-9 and TRBJ2-2, is DTGVSQNPRHKITKRGQNVTFRCDPISEHNRLYWYRQTLGQGPEFLTYFQNEAQLEKSRLLSDRFSAERPKGSFSTLEIQRTEQGDSAMYLCASTLHGELFFGEGSRLTVL.

This clone is a singleton in its sample. V and J are TRBV5-4 and TRBJ1-1; no definite D call. The CDR3 covers 13 residues. Germline V gene sequence: CDR1 SGHNT, CDR2 YYREEE (reference sequence). Trimming left V 0 bases short and J 4 bases short, with 7 bases between. CDR3 in DNA: TGTGCCAGCAGCTTGGGGAGGACCACTGAAGCTTTCTTT. It specifies CASSLGRTTEAFF.

V is TRBV5-6 and J is TRBJ1-2; maybe TRBD1 (6 bases). The length of the CDR3 is 14 residues. Trimming removed 0 bases from V and 5 bases from J, with 11 bases in between. Germline CDR1 is SGHDT and CDR2 is YYEEEE. CDR3 DNA: TGTGCCAGCAGCTTGGGGGACACCCTATATGGCTACACCTTC. Translation gives CASSLGDTLYGYTF.

CDR3 region: CASSQPGTVLETQYF. CDR3 in DNA: TGCGCCAGCAGCCAGCCAGGGACAGTTTTAGAGACCCAGTACTTC. The chain combines TRBV4-1 with TRBJ2-5; 7 nucleotides align to TRBD1. Germline V gene data show CDR1 as MGHRA and CDR2 as YSYEKL. V lost 3 bases to trimming and J lost 4 bases; unmatched junction nucleotides: 8. The CDR3 consists of 15 residues.

The chain employs TRBV21-1 and TRBJ1-1. TRBV21-1 is a listed pseudogene. The CDR3 is 15 residues long. In nucleotides, the CDR3 is TGTGCCAGCAGCGTCCGAAAAAAGGTGGAAACTGAAGCTTTCTTT. Residues: CASSVRKKVETEAFF.

The chain links TRBV5-1 to TRBJ1-3, with a tentative D call TRBD1 (5 bases). The CDR3 is 18 amino acids. Germline CDR1 SGHRS, CDR2 YFSETQ. V lost 4 bases, J lost 0 bases, and 20 bases lay in between. CDR3 region: CASSPIPGLLRSGNTIYF. CDR3 nucleotide sequence: TGCGCCAGCAGCCCTATCCCGGGACTTCTTCGCTCTGGAAACACCATATATTTT.

This sequence joins TRBV19 and TRBJ2-2, with 9 nucleotides matching TRBD2. CDR3 length equals 16 residues. The ends lost 4 bases at V and 3 bases at J; junction bases unmatched: 6. Germline V gives CDR1 LNHDA, CDR2 SQIVND (reference sequence). CDR3 in DNA: TGTGCCAGTAGTAAACTAGCGGGCGTGGACACCGGGGAGCTGTTTTTT. It specifies CASSKLAGVDTGELFF.

The chain recombines TRBV28 with TRBJ2-3; D not certain. Germline lookup yields CDR1 MDHEN and CDR2 SYDVKM. The length of the CDR3 is 12 residues. Trimming shortened V by 7 bases and J by 4 bases, and 9 bases separated the two germline ends. CDR3 sequence (DNA): TGTGCCAGCATTGGGGTTTCAGATACGCAGTATTTT. This translates into CASIGVSDTQYF.

This chain connects TRBV3-1 (or the pseudogene TRBV3-2) to TRBJ2-5; TRBD1 matches 9 bases. Germline trimming cut 6 bases from V and 4 bases from J; bases unmatched to any gene: 6. Germline V gene data show CDR1 as LGHDT and CDR2 as YNNKEL (reference sequence). This CDR3 spans 14 amino acids. The CDR3 reads CASRGQGYGETQYF. The DNA of the CDR3 is TGTGCCAGCAGGGGACAGGGCTATGGAGAGACCCAGTACTTC.

This clone was observed once. The chain has TRBV29-1 and TRBJ2-3, with D possibly matching TRBD1 (7 bases). CDR1 is SQVTM and CDR2 is ANQGSEA in the germline V gene. The CDR3 runs to 13 residues. Trimming stripped 7 bases from V and 1 base from J, with 12 bases between. The CDR3 sequence: CSGRDRGTDTQYF. The CDR3 region has the DNA TGCAGCGGGAGGGACAGAGGCACAGATACGCAGTATTTT.

This chain uses TRBV24-1 with TRBJ2-4, with 7 bases aligning to TRBD1. Unmatched junction bases numbered 9, after V lost 8 bases and J lost 0 bases. Germline V gives CDR1 KGHDR, CDR2 SFDVKD. The CDR3 length is 16 residues. The DNA for the CDR3 is TGTGCCACCACCACAGGGACAGAACTAGCCAAAAACATTCAGTACTTC. It translates to CATTTGTELAKNIQYF.

This clone was counted a single time. The V call is TRBV3-1 (or the pseudogene TRBV3-2), the J call TRBJ2-7; D uncertain. The CDR3 runs 13 residues. V was shortened by 0 bases and J by 0 bases, with 3 bases between the two germline ends. Germline loops: CDR1 LGHDT, CDR2 YNNKEL (reference sequence). Here the CDR3 reads CASSQDSSYEQYF. CDR3 sequence (DNA): TGTGCCAGCAGCCAAGATAGCTCCTACGAGCAGTACTTC.

The V gene is TRBV27, the J gene TRBJ1-2; no clear D. V lost 8 bases and J lost 0, with 13 bases in between. The CDR3 is made up of 14 amino acids. The V gene's germline CDR1 is MNHEY and CDR2 SMNVEV (reference sequence). The CDR3 coding sequence is TGTGCCAGCGCATATGGACCATCTAACTATGGCTACACCTTC. The encoded protein is CASAYGPSNYGYTF.